This TCR beta chain was documented in a study of shared clonotypes between healthy human individuals. Details on this clone: No antigen is known for it.

Germline V gene lookup returns CDR1 SGHVS and CDR2 FQNEAQ. The CDR3 has 14 amino acids. Trimming cost V 7 bases and J 3 bases; bases outside gene matches: 9. Study results and caveats: Among donors, the sharing of clonotypes was expected to be influenced by sequencing depth.

Under the authors' procedure: Junction-only sequences without quality scores were provided by ImmunoSEQ, so filtering was different. TCRdb's table, derived via immunoSEQ multiplex PCR, lists solely in-frame clones and lacks some. The V and J calls and clone size were taken over from that table, and D and trimming were inferred from the DNA. The sample yields 1.4 million to 1.5 million clones, more than 95% seen once. The sample taken for sequencing was naive CD4+ T cells sorted from blood. Indicated subset: CD45RA+ positively selected. The sequence was collected from a man under 40 in good health. The chain carries TRBV7-8 and TRBJ2-7; 7 bases fit TRBD2. In DNA form, the CDR3 reads TGTGCCAGCACCATGGGAGGGCCCCTCTACGAGCAGTACTTC. Residues: CASTMGGPLYEQYF.